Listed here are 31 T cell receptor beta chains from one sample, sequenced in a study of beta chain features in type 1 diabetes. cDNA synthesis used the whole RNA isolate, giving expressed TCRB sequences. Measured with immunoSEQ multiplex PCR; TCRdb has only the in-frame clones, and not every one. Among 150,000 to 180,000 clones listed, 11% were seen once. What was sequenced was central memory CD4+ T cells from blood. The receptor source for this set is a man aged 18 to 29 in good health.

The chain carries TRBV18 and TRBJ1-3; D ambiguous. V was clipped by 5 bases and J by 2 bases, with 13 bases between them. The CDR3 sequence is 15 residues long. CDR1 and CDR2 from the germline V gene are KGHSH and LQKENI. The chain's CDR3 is CASSSASGTGNTIYF. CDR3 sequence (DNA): TGTGCCAGCTCATCGGCCTCGGGAACTGGAAACACCATATATTTT.

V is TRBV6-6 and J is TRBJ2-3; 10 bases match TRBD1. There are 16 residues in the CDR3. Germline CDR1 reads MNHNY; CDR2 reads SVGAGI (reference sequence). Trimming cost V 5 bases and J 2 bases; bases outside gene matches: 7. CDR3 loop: CASSTRQGAVTDTQYF. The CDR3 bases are TGTGCCAGCAGTACTCGACAGGGGGCTGTCACAGATACGCAGTATTTT.

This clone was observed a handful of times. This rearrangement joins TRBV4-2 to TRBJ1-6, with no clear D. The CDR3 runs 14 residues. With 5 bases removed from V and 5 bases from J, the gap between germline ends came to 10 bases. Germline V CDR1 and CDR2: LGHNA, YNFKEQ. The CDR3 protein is CASSTGLNNSPLHF. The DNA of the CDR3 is TGTGCCAGCAGCACTGGACTGAATAATTCACCCCTCCACTTT.

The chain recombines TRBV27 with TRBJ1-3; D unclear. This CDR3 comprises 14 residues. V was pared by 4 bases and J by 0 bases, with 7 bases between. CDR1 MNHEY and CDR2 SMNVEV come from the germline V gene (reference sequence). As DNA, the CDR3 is TGTGCCAGCAGTTCCGTGAGCTCTGGAAACACCATATATTTT. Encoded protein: CASSSVSSGNTIYF.

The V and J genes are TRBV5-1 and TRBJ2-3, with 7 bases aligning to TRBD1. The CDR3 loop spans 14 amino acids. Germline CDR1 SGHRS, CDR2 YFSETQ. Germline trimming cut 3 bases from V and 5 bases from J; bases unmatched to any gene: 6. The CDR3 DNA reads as TGCGCCAGCAGCTCGGGGCACAGGGGAGATACGCAGTATTTT. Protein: CASSSGHRGDTQYF.

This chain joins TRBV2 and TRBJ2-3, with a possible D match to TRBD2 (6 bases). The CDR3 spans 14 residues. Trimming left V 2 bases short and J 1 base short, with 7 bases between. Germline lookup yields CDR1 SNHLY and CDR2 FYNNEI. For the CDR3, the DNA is TGTGCCAGCAGTGAATCGGGGGGCACAGATACGCAGTATTTT. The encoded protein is CASSESGGTDTQYF.

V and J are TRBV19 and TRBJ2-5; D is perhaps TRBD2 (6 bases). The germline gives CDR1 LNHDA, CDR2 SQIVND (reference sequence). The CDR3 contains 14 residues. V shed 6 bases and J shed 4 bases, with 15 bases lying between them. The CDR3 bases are TGTGCCAGTAGGCCCAGTGGGGGGTCAGAGACCCAGTACTTC. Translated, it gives CASRPSGGSETQYF. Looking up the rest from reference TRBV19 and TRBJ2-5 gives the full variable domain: DGGITQSPKYLFRKEGQNVTLSCEQNLNHDAMYWYRQDPGQGLRLIYYSQIVNDFQKGDIAEGYSVSREKKESFPLTVTSAQKNPTAFYLCASRPSGGSETQYFGPGTRLLVL.

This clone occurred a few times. DNA of the CDR3: TGCGCCAGCAGCTTTTTAACGAGCGGGACTTCAGATACGCAGTATTTT. It translates to CASSFLTSGTSDTQYF. This rearrangement joins TRBV5-1 to TRBJ2-3, with TRBD2 matching 7 bases. The CDR3 consists of 16 residues. V lost 2 bases to trimming and J lost 4 bases; unmatched junction nucleotides: 10. Germline lookup yields CDR1 SGHRS and CDR2 YFSETQ.

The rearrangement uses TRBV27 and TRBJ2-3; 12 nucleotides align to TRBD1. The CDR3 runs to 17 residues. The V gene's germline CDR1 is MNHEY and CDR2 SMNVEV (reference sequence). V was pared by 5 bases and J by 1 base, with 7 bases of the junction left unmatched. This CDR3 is CASSPGQGARGTDTQYF. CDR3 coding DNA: TGTGCCAGCAGTCCGGGACAGGGGGCGAGGGGCACAGATACGCAGTATTTT.

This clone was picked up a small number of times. The CDR3 DNA reads as TGTGCCAGCAGCGTAGACCCGGGCAGGCTAGGCGAGCAGTACTTC. This translates into CASSVDPGRLGEQYF. This chain joins TRBV9 and TRBJ2-7; D gene uncertain. Germline CDR1 reads SGDLS; CDR2 reads YYNGEE. This CDR3 comprises 15 residues. Trimming took 0 bases from V and 6 from J, leaving 16 bases between them.

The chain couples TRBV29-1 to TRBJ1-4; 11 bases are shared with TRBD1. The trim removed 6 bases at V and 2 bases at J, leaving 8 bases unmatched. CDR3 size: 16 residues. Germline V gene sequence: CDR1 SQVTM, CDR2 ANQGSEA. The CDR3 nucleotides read TGCAGCGTAGGGAGAGGGACAGGGGGGACTAATGAAAAACTGTTTTTT. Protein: CSVGRGTGGTNEKLFF. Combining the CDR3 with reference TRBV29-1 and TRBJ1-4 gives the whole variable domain SAVISQKPSRDICQRGTSLTIQCQVDSQVTMMFWYRQQPGQSLTLIATANQGSEATYESGFVIDKFPISRPNLTFSTLTVSNMSPEDSSIYLCSVGRGTGGTNEKLFFGSGTQLSVL.

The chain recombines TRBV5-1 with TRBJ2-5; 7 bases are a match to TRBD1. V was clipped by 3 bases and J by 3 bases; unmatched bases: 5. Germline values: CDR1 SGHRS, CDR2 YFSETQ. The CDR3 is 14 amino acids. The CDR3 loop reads CASSSDRAKETQYF. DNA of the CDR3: TGCGCCAGCAGCTCAGACAGGGCGAAAGAGACCCAGTACTTC.

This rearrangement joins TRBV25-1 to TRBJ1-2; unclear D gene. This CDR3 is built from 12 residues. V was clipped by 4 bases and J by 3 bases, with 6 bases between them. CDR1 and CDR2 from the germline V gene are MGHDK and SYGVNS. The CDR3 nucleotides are TGTGCCAGCAGTGCCTATTACTATGGCTACACCTTC. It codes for CASSAYYYGYTF.

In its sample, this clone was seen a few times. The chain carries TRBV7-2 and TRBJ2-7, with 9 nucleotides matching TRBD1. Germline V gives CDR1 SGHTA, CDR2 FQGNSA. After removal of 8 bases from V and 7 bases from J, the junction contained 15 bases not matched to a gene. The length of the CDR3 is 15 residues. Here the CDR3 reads CASQNAAGTGSEQYF. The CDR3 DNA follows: TGTGCCAGCCAAAACGCGGCCGGGACAGGGTCTGAGCAGTACTTC.

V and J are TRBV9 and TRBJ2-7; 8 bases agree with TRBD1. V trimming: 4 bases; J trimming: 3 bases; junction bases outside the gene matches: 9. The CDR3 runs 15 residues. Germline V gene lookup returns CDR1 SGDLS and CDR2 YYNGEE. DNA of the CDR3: TGTGCCAGCAGCCCGGGGACAGGCCCCAACTACGAGCAGTACTTC. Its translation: CASSPGTGPNYEQYF. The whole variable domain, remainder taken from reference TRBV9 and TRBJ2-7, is DSGVTQTPKHLITATGQRVTLRCSPRSGDLSVYWYQQSLDQGLQFLIQYYNGEERAKGNILERFSAQQFPDLHSELNLSSLELGDSALYFCASSPGTGPNYEQYFGPGTRLTVT.

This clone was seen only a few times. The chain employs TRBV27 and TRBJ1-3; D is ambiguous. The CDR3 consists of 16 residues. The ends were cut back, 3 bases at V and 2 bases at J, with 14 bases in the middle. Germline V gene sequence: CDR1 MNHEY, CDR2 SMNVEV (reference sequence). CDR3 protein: CASSLRTPKAGNTIYF. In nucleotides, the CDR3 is TGTGCCAGCAGTTTGAGGACCCCGAAAGCTGGAAACACCATATATTTT.

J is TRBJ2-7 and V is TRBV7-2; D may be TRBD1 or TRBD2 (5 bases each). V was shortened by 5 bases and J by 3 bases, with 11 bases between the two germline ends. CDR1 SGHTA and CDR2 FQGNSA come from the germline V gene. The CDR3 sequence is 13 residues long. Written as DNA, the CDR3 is TGTGCCAGCAGCCGAGGGACCGACTACGAGCAGTACTTC. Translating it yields CASSRGTDYEQYF.

For the CDR3, the DNA is TGCGCCAGCAGCTGGGGACCCACCGGGGAGCTGTTTTTT. As protein: CASSWGPTGELFF. This chain connects TRBV5-1 to TRBJ2-2, with D possibly called TRBD1 or TRBD2 (5 bases each). V was clipped by 3 bases and J by 4 bases, with 7 bases between them. This CDR3 region has 13 residues. Germline CDR1 SGHRS, CDR2 YFSETQ.

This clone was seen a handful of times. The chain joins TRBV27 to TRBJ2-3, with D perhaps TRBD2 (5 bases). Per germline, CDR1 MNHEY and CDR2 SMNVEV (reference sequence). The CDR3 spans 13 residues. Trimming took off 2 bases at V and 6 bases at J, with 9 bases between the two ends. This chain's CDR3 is CASSLERGDTQYF. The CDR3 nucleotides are TGTGCCAGCAGTTTAGAACGGGGTGATACGCAGTATTTT.

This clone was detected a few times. This CDR3 is CASSWKTGADTQYF. DNA of the CDR3: TGCGCCAGCAGCTGGAAAACGGGGGCAGATACGCAGTATTTT. The genes are TRBV5-1 and TRBJ2-3; the D gene is possibly TRBD2 (6 bases). The CDR3 totals 14 residues. V lost 3 bases to trimming and J lost 4 bases, with 12 bases between them. The V gene's germline CDR1 is SGHRS and CDR2 YFSETQ.

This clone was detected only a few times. The CDR3 DNA is TGTGCCAGCAGCACCGGGATCACCAGCACACCCCTCCACTTT. Its translation is CASSTGITSTPLHF. The chain employs TRBV7-8 and TRBJ1-6; D is unclear. The CDR3 runs 14 residues. V was cut by 5 bases and J by 11 bases, with 16 bases left in between. Germline CDR1 and CDR2: SGHVS and FQNEAQ.

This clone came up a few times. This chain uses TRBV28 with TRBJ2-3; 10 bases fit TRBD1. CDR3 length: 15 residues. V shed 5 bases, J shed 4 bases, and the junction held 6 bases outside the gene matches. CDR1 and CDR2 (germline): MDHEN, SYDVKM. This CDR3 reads CASSRTGGRSDTQYF. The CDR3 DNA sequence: TGTGCCAGCAGTCGGACAGGGGGAAGATCAGATACGCAGTATTTT.

The CDR3 DNA sequence: TGTGCCAGCAGCCCCTTGCCGGGACAGGGGTCGGAGACCCAGTACTTC. This gives the protein CASSPLPGQGSETQYF. The V and J genes are TRBV14 and TRBJ2-5; the match to TRBD1 covers 10 bases. In germline, CDR1 is SGHDN, CDR2 FVKESK. The junction had 10 bases not matched to a gene; V was cut back by 4 bases and J by 5 bases. The CDR3 is 16 residues long.

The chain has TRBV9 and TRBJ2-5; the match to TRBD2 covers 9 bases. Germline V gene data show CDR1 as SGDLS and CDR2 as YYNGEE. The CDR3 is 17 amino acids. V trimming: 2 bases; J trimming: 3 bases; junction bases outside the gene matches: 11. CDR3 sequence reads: CASSVGYSGRLEETQYF. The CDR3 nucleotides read TGTGCCAGCAGCGTCGGCTATAGCGGGAGACTCGAAGAGACCCAGTACTTC.

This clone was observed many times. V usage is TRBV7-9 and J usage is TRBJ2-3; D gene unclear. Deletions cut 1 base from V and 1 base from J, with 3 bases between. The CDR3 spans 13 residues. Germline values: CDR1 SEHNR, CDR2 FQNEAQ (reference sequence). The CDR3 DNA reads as TGTGCCAGCAGCTTAGTCGGCACAGATACGCAGTATTTT. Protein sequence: CASSLVGTDTQYF.

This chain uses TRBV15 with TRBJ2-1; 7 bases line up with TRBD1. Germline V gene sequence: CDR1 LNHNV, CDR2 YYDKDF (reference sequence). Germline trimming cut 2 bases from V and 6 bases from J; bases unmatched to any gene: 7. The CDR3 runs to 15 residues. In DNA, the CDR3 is TGTGCCACCAGCAGAATACTACAGGGGTCCAATGAGCAGTTCTTC. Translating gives CATSRILQGSNEQFF.

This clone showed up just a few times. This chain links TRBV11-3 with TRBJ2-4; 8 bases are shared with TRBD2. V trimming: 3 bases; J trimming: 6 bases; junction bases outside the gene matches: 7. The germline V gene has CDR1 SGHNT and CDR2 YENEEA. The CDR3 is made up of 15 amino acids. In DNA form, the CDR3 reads TGTGCCAGCAGCTTGGGTAGCGGGACCTTAAACATTCAGTACTTC. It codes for CASSLGSGTLNIQYF.

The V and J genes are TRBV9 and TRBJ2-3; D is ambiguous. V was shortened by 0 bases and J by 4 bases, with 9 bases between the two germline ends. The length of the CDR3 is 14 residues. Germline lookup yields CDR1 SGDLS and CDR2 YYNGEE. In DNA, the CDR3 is TGTGCCAGCAGCGTAGTTTGGTCTTCAGATACGCAGTATTTT. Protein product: CASSVVWSSDTQYF.

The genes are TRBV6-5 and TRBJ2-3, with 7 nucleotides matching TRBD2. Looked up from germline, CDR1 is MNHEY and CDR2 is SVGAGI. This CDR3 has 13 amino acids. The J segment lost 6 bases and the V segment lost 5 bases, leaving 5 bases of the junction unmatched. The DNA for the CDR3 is TGTGCCAGCAGTGCGGGAGTCAGGGATACGCAGTATTTT. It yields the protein CASSAGVRDTQYF.

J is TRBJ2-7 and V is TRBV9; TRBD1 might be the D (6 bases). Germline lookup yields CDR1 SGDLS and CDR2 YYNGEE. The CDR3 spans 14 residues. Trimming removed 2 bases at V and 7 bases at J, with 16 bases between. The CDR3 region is CASSVAYQGSEQYF. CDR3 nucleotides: TGTGCCAGCAGCGTCGCCTATCAGGGGTCGGAGCAGTACTTC.

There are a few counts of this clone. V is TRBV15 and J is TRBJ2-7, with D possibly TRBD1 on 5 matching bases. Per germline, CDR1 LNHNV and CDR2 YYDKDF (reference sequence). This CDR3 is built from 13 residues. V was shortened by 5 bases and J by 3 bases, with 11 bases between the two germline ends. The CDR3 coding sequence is TGTGCCACCAGCGTAGGACACCTCTACGAGCAGTACTTC. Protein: CATSVGHLYEQYF.